These 6 T cell receptor beta chains originate from one sample sequenced in a study of blood T cells in healthy people across ages. A second roughly 6 to 11 cycle PCR used barcoded and J-beta primers. Each CDR3 protein gets one entry after TCRdb re-called the 5' RACE reads with MiXCR. Altogether 1.5 million to 2 million distinct CDR3 sequences are present, roughly 32% being singletons, with the ten largest covering about 10%. Input material: blood. These receptor sequences come from a woman aged 25 to 39 in good health.

CDR3 in amino acids: CSARSGQVYGYTF. The CDR3 region has the DNA TGCAGTGCTAGATCCGGACAGGTCTATGGCTACACCTTC. The rearrangement uses TRBV20-1 and TRBJ1-2, with TRBD1 matching over 7 bases. V was pared by 2 bases and J by 4 bases, with 4 bases of the junction left unmatched. This CDR3 region has 13 residues. Germline V lookup: CDR1 DFQATT, CDR2 SNEGSKA (reference sequence).

This chain's CDR3 is CSADPGVEKLFF. The CDR3 bases are TGCAGTGCTGATCCAGGGGTAGAAAAACTGTTTTTT. The chain combines TRBV20-1 with TRBJ1-4, with TRBD1 as a possible D gene (6 bases). The CDR3 has 12 residues. Germline V gene data show CDR1 as DFQATT and CDR2 as SNEGSKA (reference sequence). Between the trimmed V and J ends, which lost 5 bases and 8 bases, there was a span of 12 bases.

As to this clonotype: With only one base between it and a far larger clone, this is likely a read error. The chain uses TRBV14 and TRBJ2-1; TRBD2 aligns across 8 bases. The V gene's germline CDR1 is SGHDN and CDR2 FVKESK. V lost 6 bases and J lost 0; bases outside the gene matches: 4. The CDR3 runs to 15 residues. Here the CDR3 reads CASRPGTSSYNEQFF. CDR3 nucleotides: TGTGCCAGCAGGCCCGGGACTAGCTCCTACAATGAGCAGTTCTTC.

The rearrangement joins TRBV2 to TRBJ1-5, with TRBD1 matching over 7 bases. This CDR3 comprises 13 residues. Germline V gene data show CDR1 as SNHLY and CDR2 as FYNNEI. V lost 7 bases to trimming and J lost 7 bases; unmatched junction nucleotides: 7. The CDR3, as DNA: TGTGCCAGCACATCAGGGGGGGGACAGCCCCAGCATTTT. Amino acid sequence: CASTSGGGQPQHF.

This clonotype was seen more than once but under ten times. The chain couples TRBV6-5 to TRBJ2-7; TRBD1 matches 10 bases. The CDR3 consists of 16 residues. Germline V gene data show CDR1 as MNHEY and CDR2 as SVGAGI. After removal of 2 bases from V and 4 bases from J, the junction contained 8 bases not matched to a gene. The CDR3 sequence is CASSYTWTGGEYEQYF. The CDR3 region has the DNA TGTGCCAGCAGTTACACATGGACAGGGGGAGAATACGAGCAGTACTTC.

About this clonotype itself: A much bigger clone sits one base away, suggesting this may be a read error. The V gene is TRBV29-1, the J gene TRBJ2-1, with TRBD2 identical over 7 bases. V shed 7 bases and J 2 bases; nucleotides not matched to a gene: 5. The germline V gene has CDR1 SQVTM and CDR2 ANQGSEA. The CDR3 contains 13 residues. CDR3 nucleotide sequence: TGCAGCGGTGCCGGGGGGACCTACAATGAGCAGTTCTTC. Its protein product is CSGAGGTYNEQFF.